One TCR beta chain is described in this entry. The antigen is undetermined. TCRdb processed the reads anew with MiXCR; each CDR3 protein has one entry. Of 300,000 to 400,000 distinct CDR3 sequences listed, almost 30% are singletons. J was trimmed by 4 bases and V by 6 bases; bases with no gene match: 5. The CDR3 is 13 residues long. Looked up from germline, CDR1 is SQVTM and CDR2 is ANQGSEA. This entry comes from a study of T cell repertoires in cytomegalovirus infection. Study-wide results and caveats: Summed frequency of shared TCR beta families picked out CMV carriers who also had the relevant HLA. Ex vivo responses were dominated by HLA-C-restricted CMV-specific TCR beta clonotypes.

The source was cultured PBMCs, collected from culture after CMV antigen stimulation. The TCR was taken from a human donor in good health (CMV status not recorded). Some clones in this sample may be carry-over from other donors' samples. The chain couples TRBV29-1 to TRBJ2-3; 9 bases fit TRBD2. CDR3 DNA: TGCAGCGTAGCGGGAGGAAGCGCAGATACGCAGTATTTT. This encodes CSVAGGSADTQYF.